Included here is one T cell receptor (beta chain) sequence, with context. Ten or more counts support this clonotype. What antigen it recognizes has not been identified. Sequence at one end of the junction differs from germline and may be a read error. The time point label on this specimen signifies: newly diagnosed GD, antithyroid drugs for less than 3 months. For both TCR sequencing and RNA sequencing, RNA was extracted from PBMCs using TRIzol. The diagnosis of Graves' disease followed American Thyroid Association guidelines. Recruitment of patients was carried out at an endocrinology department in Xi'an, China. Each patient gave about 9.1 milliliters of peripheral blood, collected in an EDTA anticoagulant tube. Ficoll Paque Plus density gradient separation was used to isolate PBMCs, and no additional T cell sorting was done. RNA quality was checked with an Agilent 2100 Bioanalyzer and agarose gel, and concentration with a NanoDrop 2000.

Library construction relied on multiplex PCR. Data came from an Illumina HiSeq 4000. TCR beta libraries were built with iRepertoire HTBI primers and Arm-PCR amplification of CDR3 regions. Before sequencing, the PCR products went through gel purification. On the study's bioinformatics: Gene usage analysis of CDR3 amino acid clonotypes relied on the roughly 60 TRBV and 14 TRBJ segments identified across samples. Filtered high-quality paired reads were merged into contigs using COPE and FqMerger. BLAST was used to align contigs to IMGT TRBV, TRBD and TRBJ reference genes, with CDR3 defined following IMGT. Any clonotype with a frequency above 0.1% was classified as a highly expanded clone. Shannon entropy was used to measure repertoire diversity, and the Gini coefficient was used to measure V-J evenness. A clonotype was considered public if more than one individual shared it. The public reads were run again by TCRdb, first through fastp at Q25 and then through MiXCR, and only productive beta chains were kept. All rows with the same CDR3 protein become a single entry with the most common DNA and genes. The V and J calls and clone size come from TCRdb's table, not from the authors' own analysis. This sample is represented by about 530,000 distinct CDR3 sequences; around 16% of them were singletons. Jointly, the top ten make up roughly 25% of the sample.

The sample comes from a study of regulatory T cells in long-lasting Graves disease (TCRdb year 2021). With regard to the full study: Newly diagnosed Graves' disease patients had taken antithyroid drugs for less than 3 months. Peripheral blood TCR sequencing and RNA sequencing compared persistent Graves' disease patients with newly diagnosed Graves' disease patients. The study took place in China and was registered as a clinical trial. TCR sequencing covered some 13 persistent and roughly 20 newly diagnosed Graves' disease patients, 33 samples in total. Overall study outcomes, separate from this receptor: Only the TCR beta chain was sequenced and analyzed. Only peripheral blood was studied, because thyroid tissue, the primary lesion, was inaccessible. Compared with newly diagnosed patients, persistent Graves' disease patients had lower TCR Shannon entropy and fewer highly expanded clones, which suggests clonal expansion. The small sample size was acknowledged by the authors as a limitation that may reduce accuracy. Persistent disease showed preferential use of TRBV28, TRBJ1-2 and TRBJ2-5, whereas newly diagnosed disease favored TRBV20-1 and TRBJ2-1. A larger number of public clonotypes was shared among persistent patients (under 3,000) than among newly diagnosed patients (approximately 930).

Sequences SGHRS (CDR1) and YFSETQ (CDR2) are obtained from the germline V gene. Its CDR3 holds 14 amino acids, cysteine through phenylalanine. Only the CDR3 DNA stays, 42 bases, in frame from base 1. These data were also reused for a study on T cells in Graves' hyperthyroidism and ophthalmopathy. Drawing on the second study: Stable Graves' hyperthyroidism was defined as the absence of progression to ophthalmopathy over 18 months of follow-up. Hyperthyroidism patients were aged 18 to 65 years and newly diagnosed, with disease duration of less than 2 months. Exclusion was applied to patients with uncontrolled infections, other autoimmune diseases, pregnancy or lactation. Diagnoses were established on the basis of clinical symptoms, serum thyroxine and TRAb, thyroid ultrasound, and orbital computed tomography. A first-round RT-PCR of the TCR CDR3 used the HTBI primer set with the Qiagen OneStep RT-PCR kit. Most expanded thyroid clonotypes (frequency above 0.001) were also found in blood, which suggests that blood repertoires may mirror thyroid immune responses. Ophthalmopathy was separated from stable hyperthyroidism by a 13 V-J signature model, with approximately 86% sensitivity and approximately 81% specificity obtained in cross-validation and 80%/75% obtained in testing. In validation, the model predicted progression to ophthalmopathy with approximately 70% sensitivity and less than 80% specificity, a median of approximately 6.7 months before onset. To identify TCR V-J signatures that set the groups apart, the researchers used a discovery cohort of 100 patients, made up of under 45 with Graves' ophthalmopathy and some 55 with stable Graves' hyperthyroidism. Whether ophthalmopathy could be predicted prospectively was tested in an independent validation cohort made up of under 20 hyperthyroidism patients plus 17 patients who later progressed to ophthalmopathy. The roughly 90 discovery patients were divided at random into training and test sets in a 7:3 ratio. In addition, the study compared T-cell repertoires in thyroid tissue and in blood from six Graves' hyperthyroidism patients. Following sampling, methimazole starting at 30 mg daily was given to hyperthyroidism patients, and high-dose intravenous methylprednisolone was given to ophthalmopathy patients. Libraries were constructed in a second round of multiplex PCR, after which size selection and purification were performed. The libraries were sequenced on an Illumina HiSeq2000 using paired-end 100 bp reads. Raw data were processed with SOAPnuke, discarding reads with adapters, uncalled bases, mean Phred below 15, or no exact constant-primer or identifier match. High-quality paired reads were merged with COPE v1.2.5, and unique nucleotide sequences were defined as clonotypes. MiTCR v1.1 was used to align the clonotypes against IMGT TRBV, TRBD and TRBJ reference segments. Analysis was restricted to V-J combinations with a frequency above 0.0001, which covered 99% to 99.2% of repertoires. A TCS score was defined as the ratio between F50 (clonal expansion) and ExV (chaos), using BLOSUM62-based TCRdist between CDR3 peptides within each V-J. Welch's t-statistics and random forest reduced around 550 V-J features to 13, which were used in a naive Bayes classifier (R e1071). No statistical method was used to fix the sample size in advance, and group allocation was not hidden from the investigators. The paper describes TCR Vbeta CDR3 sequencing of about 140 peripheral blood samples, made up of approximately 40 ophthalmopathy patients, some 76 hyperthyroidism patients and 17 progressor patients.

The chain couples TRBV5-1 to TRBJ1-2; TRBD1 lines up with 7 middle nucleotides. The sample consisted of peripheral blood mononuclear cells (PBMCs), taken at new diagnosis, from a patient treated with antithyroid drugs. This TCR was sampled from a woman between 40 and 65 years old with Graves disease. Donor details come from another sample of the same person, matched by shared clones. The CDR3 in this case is CASSLVGGDYGYTF. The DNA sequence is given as TGTGCCAGCAGCTTAGTAGGGGGCGACTATGGCTACACCTTC.